The T cell receptor (beta chain) under discussion was sequenced for a study of T cell responses to AZD1222 COVID-19 vaccine. Notes on the study in general: The donor group comprised mostly white British people and more females; the analysis possibly underestimated clonal diversity.

Germline V CDR1 and CDR2: MNHEY, SVGEGT. This CDR3 is built from 13 residues. V shed 2 bases and J shed 5 bases, with 8 bases lying between them. Regarding this clone: Its specificity is unknown.

The table came from immunoSEQ multiplex PCR; TCRdb's copy has only in-frame clones and leaves some out. The sample contains fewer than 45,000 clones, around nine tenths of which appear only once. The source of this sequence is an adult in good health. The specimen comprised peripheral blood, sampled on day 0 of AZD1222 vaccination. The chain employs TRBV6-2 or TRBV6-3 and TRBJ2-3; D uncertain. The CDR3 DNA sequence: TGTGCCAGCAGTTACAGGATCTTAGATACGCAGTATTTT. The encoded protein is CASSYRILDTQYF.